A single sample gave rise to the 30 T cell receptor beta chains below, sequenced in a study of blood T cell repertoires in COVID-19. TCRdb's table, derived via immunoSEQ multiplex PCR, lists solely in-frame clones and lacks some. The table shows 65,000 to 85,000 clones, with around 82% occurring only once. The material sequenced was peripheral blood. The receptors here all came from a man in his forties or fifties with active COVID-19.

This sequence joins TRBV5-4 and TRBJ2-5, with D perhaps matching TRBD2 (5 bases). This CDR3 region has 15 residues. From germline, CDR1 is SGHNT and CDR2 YYREEE (reference sequence). Trimming left V 3 bases short and J 1 base short, with 13 bases between. CDR3 residues: CASSSPRLPQETQYF. The DNA for the CDR3 is TGTGCCAGCAGCTCGCCCCGACTACCCCAAGAGACCCAGTACTTC.

The sample holds one count of this clone. The J gene is TRBJ2-3, the V gene TRBV7-3; the D gene is possibly TRBD2 (5 bases). Trimming removed 4 bases from V and 4 bases from J, with 24 bases in between. The CDR3 is 18 amino acids. Germline loops: CDR1 SGHTA, CDR2 FQGTGA. In DNA, the CDR3 is TGTGCCAGCAGCTCGCCCGCGGGCCACGGCACGAGGGCAGATACGCAGTATTTT. Amino acids: CASSSPAGHGTRADTQYF.

The chain employs TRBV6-6 and TRBJ1-1; the D is unclear. V shed 5 bases and J shed 1 base, with 20 bases lying between them. Germline assignment: CDR1 MNHNY and CDR2 SVGAGI (reference sequence). The CDR3 is 17 residues long. Here the CDR3 reads CASSRRSGSVSNTEAFF. As DNA, the CDR3 is TGTGCCAGCAGTCGCCGCTCCGGGTCCGTTTCGAACACTGAAGCTTTCTTT.

This chain joins TRBV5-6 and TRBJ2-2, with D possibly TRBD2 on 5 matching bases. Germline CDR1 and CDR2: SGHDT and YYEEEE. V lost 0 bases, J lost 6 bases, and 12 bases lay in between. The CDR3 sequence is 15 residues long. In DNA, the CDR3 is TGTGCCAGCAGCTTGGTGCAGGCGAGGGCCGGGGAGCTGTTTTTT. This translates into CASSLVQARAGELFF. Supplemented by reference TRBV5-6 and TRBJ2-2, the full variable domain reads DAGVTQSPTHLIKTRGQQVTLRCSPKSGHDTVSWYQQALGQGPQFIFQYYEEEERQRGNFPDRFSGHQFPNYSSELNVNALLLGDSALYLCASSLVQARAGELFFGEGSRLTVL.

The chain uses TRBV19 and TRBJ1-5; weak D call: TRBD1 (6 bases). Germline CDR1 is LNHDA and CDR2 is SQIVND (reference sequence). The V end lost 1 base, the J end lost 0 bases, and 7 bases lay between the germline ends. The CDR3 is made up of 15 amino acids. CDR3 DNA sequence: TGTGCCAGTAGTATAGGGGACAATAGCAATCAGCCCCAGCATTTT. It codes for CASSIGDNSNQPQHF. Based on the CDR3 plus reference TRBV19 and TRBJ1-5, the full variable domain is DGGITQSPKYLFRKEGQNVTLSCEQNLNHDAMYWYRQDPGQGLRLIYYSQIVNDFQKGDIAEGYSVSREKKESFPLTVTSAQKNPTAFYLCASSIGDNSNQPQHFGDGTRLSIL.

This clone showed up just a few times. The chain employs TRBV7-2 and TRBJ1-4, with TRBD1 matching 10 bases. The germline V gene encodes CDR1 SGHTA and CDR2 FQGNSA. V gave up 5 bases and J gave up 1 base; unmatched junction bases: 4. The CDR3 totals 16 residues. CDR3 residues: CASSRQGARTNEKLFF. CDR3 DNA sequence: TGTGCCAGCAGCAGACAGGGGGCGCGAACTAATGAAAAACTGTTTTTT.

The chain recombines TRBV12-5 with TRBJ2-1; 12 bases line up with TRBD2. The germline V gene has CDR1 LGHNT and CDR2 FRNRAP. The V and J ends lost 6 bases and 7 bases, in that order; junction bases with no gene match: 10. The CDR3 length is 16 residues. The CDR3: CASGSPLAGGQNEQFF. CDR3 DNA: TGTGCTAGTGGAAGTCCTCTAGCGGGGGGGCAAAATGAGCAGTTCTTC.

The chain combines TRBV7-3 with TRBJ1-3, with D possibly TRBD1 on 6 matching bases. The CDR3 covers 13 residues. CDR1 is SGHTA, CDR2 FQGTGA, per germline. Deletions cut 5 bases from V and 4 bases from J, with 9 bases between. CDR3 sequence (DNA): TGTGCCAGCAGCCAGGGGTCCGGAAACACCATATATTTT. The encoded protein is CASSQGSGNTIYF.

The rearrangement uses TRBV7-8 and TRBJ2-3; tentative D call: TRBD2 (6 bases). The CDR3 totals 16 residues. Trimming removed 1 base at V and 6 bases at J, with 17 bases between. Germline-derived CDR1 and CDR2 are SGHVS and FQNEAQ. CDR3 sequence reads: CASSLEPIFSGDTQYF. In DNA, the CDR3 is TGTGCCAGCAGCTTAGAGCCCATCTTCAGCGGGGATACGCAGTATTTT.

In DNA form, the CDR3 reads TGTGCCAGCAGTTACGGGGCGCAATACAATGAGCAGTTCTTC. Its protein product is CASSYGAQYNEQFF. The V and J genes are TRBV6-2 or TRBV6-3 and TRBJ2-1; D perhaps matches TRBD1 (5 bases). CDR3 length: 14 amino acids. CDR1 MNHEY and CDR2 SVGEGT come from the germline V gene. Trimming removed 2 bases from V and 4 bases from J, with 9 bases in between.

The V gene is TRBV18, the J gene TRBJ1-2, with TRBD1 matching 8 bases. CDR1 and CDR2 from the germline V gene are KGHSH and LQKENI. Germline trimming cut 2 bases from V and 8 bases from J; bases unmatched to any gene: 4. The CDR3 length is 13 residues. The CDR3 loop is CASSPGQGRGYTF. The CDR3 region has the DNA TGTGCCAGCTCACCAGGACAGGGTCGGGGCTACACCTTC.

The CDR3, as DNA: TGTGCCAGCTCACCCAGACTAGCGGGGGGGGACAATGAGCAGTTCTTC. It encodes CASSPRLAGGDNEQFF. The chain employs TRBV18 and TRBJ2-1; 14 nucleotides align to TRBD2. The CDR3 covers 16 residues. Germline CDR1 reads KGHSH; CDR2 reads LQKENI. V shed 3 bases and J 5 bases; nucleotides not matched to a gene: 3.

This chain links TRBV19 with TRBJ1-5; no clear D. The CDR3 is 14 amino acids. V was clipped by 10 bases and J by 0 bases, with 13 bases between them. Germline V gives CDR1 LNHDA, CDR2 SQIVND (reference sequence). The CDR3 protein is CATLDLNSNQPQHF. The DNA for the CDR3 is TGTGCCACCCTAGACCTCAATAGCAATCAGCCCCAGCATTTT. Filled out from reference TRBV19 and TRBJ1-5, the complete variable domain reads DGGITQSPKYLFRKEGQNVTLSCEQNLNHDAMYWYRQDPGQGLRLIYYSQIVNDFQKGDIAEGYSVSREKKESFPLTVTSAQKNPTAFYLCATLDLNSNQPQHFGDGTRLSIL.

The CDR3 reads CASSQTDRGQFF. Here the CDR3 DNA reads TGTGCCAGCAGCCAAACGGACAGGGGGCAGTTCTTC. This rearrangement joins TRBV3-1 (or the pseudogene TRBV3-2) to TRBJ2-1, with TRBD1 identical over 9 bases. From germline, CDR1 is LGHDT and CDR2 YNNKEL (reference sequence). The CDR3 has 12 residues. J lost 12 bases, V lost 2 bases, and 2 bases had no gene match.

This chain links TRBV9 with TRBJ2-3; D uncertain. Germline-derived CDR1 and CDR2 are SGDLS and YYNGEE. V was cut by 4 bases and J by 6 bases, with 9 bases left in between. This CDR3 is 12 amino acids long. In DNA form, the CDR3 reads TGTGCCAGCAGCCCGAGTTCGGATACGCAGTATTTT. This codes for CASSPSSDTQYF.

The chain employs TRBV7-3 and TRBJ2-5; TRBD2 is a possible D gene (5 bases). Germline CDR1 SGHTA, CDR2 FQGTGA. V lost 1 base and J lost 1, with 10 bases in between. The CDR3 spans 15 residues. The CDR3 DNA reads as TGTGCCAGCAGCTTAAAGGCGGGTGCCCAAGAGACCCAGTACTTC. Protein sequence: CASSLKAGAQETQYF. The full variable domain, in which reference TRBV7-3 and TRBJ2-5 provide the parts outside the CDR3, is GAGVSQTPSNKVTEKGKYVELRCDPISGHTALYWYRQSLGQGPEFLIYFQGTGAADDSGLPNDRFFAVRPEGSVSTLKIQRTERGDSAVYLCASSLKAGAQETQYFGPGTRLLVL.

The chain combines TRBV19 with TRBJ1-1; no firm D call. This CDR3 region has 16 residues. V lost 7 bases, J lost 1 base, and 19 bases lay in between. Germline V gene data show CDR1 as LNHDA and CDR2 as SQIVND (reference sequence). CDR3 sequence reads: CASTPLNRNQNTEAFF. For the CDR3, the DNA is TGTGCCAGTACCCCCCTAAACAGAAACCAGAACACTGAAGCTTTCTTT.

This chain uses TRBV19 with TRBJ2-3; 16 nucleotides agree with TRBD2. The CDR3 is made up of 17 amino acids. Per the germline V gene, CDR1 is LNHDA and CDR2 is SQIVND (reference sequence). V lost 5 bases to trimming and J lost 4 bases; unmatched junction nucleotides: 6. The chain's CDR3 is CASSLPGLAGGPDTQYF. For the CDR3, the DNA is TGTGCCAGTAGTTTGCCGGGACTAGCGGGAGGGCCAGATACGCAGTATTTT.

This chain connects TRBV2 to TRBJ2-1, with 9 bases that match TRBD1. The CDR3 totals 14 residues. CDR1 is SNHLY, CDR2 FYNNEI, per germline. With V trimmed by 6 bases and J by 10 bases, 10 bases remained unmatched. CDR3 nucleotides: TGTGCCAGCAGAGATAACAGGGGGCTGGGGGAGCAGTTCTTC. Protein sequence: CASRDNRGLGEQFF. The full variable domain, rest sourced from reference TRBV2 and TRBJ2-1, is EPEVTQTPSHQVTQMGQEVILRCVPISNHLYFYWYRQILGQKVEFLVSFYNNEISEKSEIFDDQFSVERPDGSNFTLKIRSTKLEDSAMYFCASRDNRGLGEQFFGPGTRLTVL.

This chain links TRBV5-1 with TRBJ1-1, with 7 bases identical to TRBD1. With V trimmed by 2 bases and J by 0 bases, 7 bases remained unmatched. Germline V CDR1 and CDR2: SGHRS, YFSETQ. The CDR3 is made up of 16 amino acids. The CDR3 DNA follows: TGCGCCAGCAGCTTCCCAGGGGGAGACCTGAACACTGAAGCTTTCTTT. This codes for CASSFPGGDLNTEAFF.

V is TRBV7-2 and J is TRBJ2-2; no clear D gene. Trimming removed 2 bases from V and 7 bases from J, with 11 bases in between. The CDR3 has 14 residues. In germline, CDR1 is SGHTA, CDR2 FQGNSA. As DNA, the CDR3 is TGTGCCAGCAGCTTATTTCTCGGAGACGGGGAGCTGTTTTTT. Protein sequence: CASSLFLGDGELFF.

The rearrangement links TRBV5-4 to TRBJ2-1; D might be TRBD2 (6 bases). The CDR3 has 13 amino acids. With 2 bases removed from V and 10 bases from J, the gap between germline ends came to 13 bases. The germline V gene encodes CDR1 SGHNT and CDR2 YYREEE (reference sequence). This CDR3 is CASSFGREREQFF. The CDR3 DNA follows: TGTGCCAGCAGCTTTGGGCGGGAACGAGAGCAGTTCTTC. The variable domain in full, completed from reference TRBV5-4 and TRBJ2-1, reads ETGVTQSPTHLIKTRGQQVTLRCSSQSGHNTVSWYQQALGQGPQFIFQYYREEENGRGNFPPRFSGLQFPNYSSELNVNALELDDSALYLCASSFGREREQFFGPGTRLTVL.

This clone has a single count. The J gene is TRBJ2-7, the V gene TRBV19; the match to TRBD1 covers 8 bases. The germline V gene encodes CDR1 LNHDA and CDR2 SQIVND (reference sequence). The ends lost 5 bases at V and 7 bases at J; junction bases unmatched: 13. CDR3 length equals 15 residues. The CDR3 DNA reads as TGTGCCAGTAGTTTATTCAGGGGGCAGTCGATAGAGCAGTACTTC. Protein: CASSLFRGQSIEQYF.

V usage is TRBV7-9 and J usage is TRBJ2-5; 8 bases fit TRBD2. CDR3 length: 15 residues. V shed 5 bases and J 1 base; nucleotides not matched to a gene: 6. Germline values: CDR1 SEHNR, CDR2 FQNEAQ (reference sequence). The CDR3 DNA reads as TGTGCCAGCAGCCGTGCCGGGACTAGCCAAGAGACCCAGTACTTC. It yields the protein CASSRAGTSQETQYF.

The chain joins TRBV9 to TRBJ2-3; 12 bases fit TRBD2. The CDR3 totals 18 residues. Germline CDR1 is SGDLS and CDR2 is YYNGEE. Losses at the gene ends were 0 bases for V and 1 base for J; bases not matched to a gene: 6. This chain's CDR3 is CASSVALAGGPGTDTQYF. In DNA, the CDR3 is TGTGCCAGCAGCGTAGCCCTAGCGGGAGGGCCTGGCACAGATACGCAGTATTTT.

The chain carries TRBV19 and TRBJ2-1, with a tentative D call TRBD1 (6 bases). V dropped 5 bases and J dropped 0 bases, with 14 bases sitting between them. This CDR3 has 16 residues. The germline CDR1 and CDR2 sequences are LNHDA and SQIVND (reference sequence). CDR3 amino acids: CASSGDNHRSYNEQFF. CDR3 nucleotide sequence: TGTGCCAGTAGTGGGGACAACCATCGCTCCTACAATGAGCAGTTCTTC.

The V call is TRBV4-1, the J call TRBJ2-1, with D perhaps matching TRBD1 (6 bases). CDR1 is MGHRA, CDR2 YSYEKL, per germline. Trimming removed 0 bases from V and 7 bases from J, with 16 bases in between. The CDR3 has 16 amino acids. The CDR3: CASSQEGTRVGNEQFF. CDR3 DNA sequence: TGCGCCAGCAGCCAAGAGGGGACACGGGTGGGTAATGAGCAGTTCTTC.

The chain joins TRBV15 to TRBJ1-2; weak D call: TRBD1 (5 bases). V was pared by 0 bases and J by 8 bases, with 13 bases between. CDR1 LNHNV and CDR2 YYDKDF come from the germline V gene (reference sequence). CDR3 length: 14 amino acids. The chain's CDR3 is CATSRDLRAGGYTF. The DNA of the CDR3 is TGTGCCACCAGCAGAGATCTCAGGGCCGGCGGCTACACCTTC. Looking up the rest from reference TRBV15 and TRBJ1-2 gives the full variable domain: DAMVIQNPRYQVTQFGKPVTLSCSQTLNHNVMYWYQQKSSQAPKLLFHYYDKDFNNEADTPDNFQSRRPNTSFCFLDIRSPGLGDTAMYLCATSRDLRAGGYTFGSGTRLTVV.

This rearrangement joins TRBV9 to TRBJ2-5, with TRBD1 matching 10 bases. Germline trimming cut 4 bases from V and 5 bases from J; bases unmatched to any gene: 8. The CDR3 extends over 15 amino acids. Germline-derived CDR1 and CDR2 are SGDLS and YYNGEE. CDR3 sequence: CASSPRQGAGETQYF. The CDR3 DNA is TGTGCCAGCAGCCCCCGACAGGGGGCAGGGGAGACCCAGTACTTC. The whole variable domain, remainder taken from reference TRBV9 and TRBJ2-5, is DSGVTQTPKHLITATGQRVTLRCSPRSGDLSVYWYQQSLDQGLQFLIQYYNGEERAKGNILERFSAQQFPDLHSELNLSSLELGDSALYFCASSPRQGAGETQYFGPGTRLLVL.

The chain links TRBV5-4 to TRBJ2-5, with 9 bases matching TRBD2. CDR1 SGHNT and CDR2 YYREEE come from the germline V gene (reference sequence). After removal of 0 bases from V and 2 bases from J, the junction contained 5 bases not matched to a gene. The CDR3 sequence is 16 residues long. This CDR3 reads CASSLGRSGGQETQYF. The DNA for the CDR3 is TGTGCCAGCAGCTTGGGGAGGAGCGGGGGGCAAGAGACCCAGTACTTC.